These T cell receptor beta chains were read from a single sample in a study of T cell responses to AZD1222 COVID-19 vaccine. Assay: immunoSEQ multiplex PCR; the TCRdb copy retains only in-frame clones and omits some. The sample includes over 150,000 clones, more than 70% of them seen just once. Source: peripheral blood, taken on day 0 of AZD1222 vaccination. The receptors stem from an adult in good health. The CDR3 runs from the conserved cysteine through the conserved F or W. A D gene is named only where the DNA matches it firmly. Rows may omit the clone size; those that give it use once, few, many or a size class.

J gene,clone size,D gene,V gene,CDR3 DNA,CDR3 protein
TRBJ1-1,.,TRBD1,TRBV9,TGTGCCAGCAGCGTAGGGTTGGGACAGGGCTCTGAAGCTTTCTTT,CASSVGLGQGSEAFF
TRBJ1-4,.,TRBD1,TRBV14,TGTGCCAGCAGCCAGAGGCCCCATACGACAGGGGATGGGGAAAAACTGTTTTTT,CASSQRPHTTGDGEKLFF
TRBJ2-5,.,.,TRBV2,TGTGCCAGTGGAGGGGGACCCCCTCCGGGAGAGACCCAGTACTTC,CASGGGPPPGETQYF
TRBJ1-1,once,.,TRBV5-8,TGTGCCAGCAGCTTCGGGATCGGAGTAAACACTGAAGCTTTCTTT,CASSFGIGVNTEAFF
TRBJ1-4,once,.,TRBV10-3,TGTGCCATCAGTGATGGGACGGATAATGAAAAACTGTTTTTT,CAISDGTDNEKLFF
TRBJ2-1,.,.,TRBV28,TGTGCCAGCAGTTCACCAACCGTAGTTGAGCAGTTCTTC,CASSSPTVVEQFF
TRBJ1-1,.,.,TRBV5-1,TGCGCCAGCAGCTTGTGGGCAGGGCAGGCTGAAGCTTTCTTT,CASSLWAGQAEAFF
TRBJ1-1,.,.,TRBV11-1,TGTGCCAGCAGCTTAACATCGACAGTGAACACTGAAGCTTTCTTT,CASSLTSTVNTEAFF
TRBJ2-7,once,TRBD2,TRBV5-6,TGTGCCAGCAGCTTAGGTCTAGCGGGAGACGAGCAGTACTTC,CASSLGLAGDEQYF
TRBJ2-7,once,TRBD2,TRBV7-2,TGTGCCAGCAGCCTTCGACTAGCGGGGTCCTACGAGCAGTACTTC,CASSLRLAGSYEQYF
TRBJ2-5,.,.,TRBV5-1,TGCGCCAGCAGCTTGCGGGGGACTTACCAAGAGACCCAGTACTTC,CASSLRGTYQETQYF
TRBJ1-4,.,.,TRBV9,TGTGCCAGCAGCGTAGGCGGGGGAGGCTATGAAAAACTGTTTTTT,CASSVGGGGYEKLFF
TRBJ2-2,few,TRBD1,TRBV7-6,TGTGCCAGCAGCTTTAGGACAGGGGTCACCGGGGAGCTGTTTTTT,CASSFRTGVTGELFF
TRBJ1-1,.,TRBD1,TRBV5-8,TGTGGCAGCAGCCAGACAGGGAGGAATACTGAAGCTTTCTTT,CGSSQTGRNTEAFF
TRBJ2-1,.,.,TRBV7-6,TGTGCCAGCAGCCCAGGGCCGAGCTCCTACAATGAGCAGTTCTTC,CASSPGPSSYNEQFF
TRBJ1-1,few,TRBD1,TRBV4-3,TGCGCCAGCAGCCTTGGACAGGCTGTGAACACTGAAGCTTTCTTT,CASSLGQAVNTEAFF
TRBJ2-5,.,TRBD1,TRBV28,TGTGCCAGCAGTTTCCCGACAGGGGGAGAGACCCAGTACTTC,CASSFPTGGETQYF
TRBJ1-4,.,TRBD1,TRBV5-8,TGTGCCAGCAGCTTGACAGGGGGCGGAAAACTGTTTTTT,CASSLTGGGKLFF
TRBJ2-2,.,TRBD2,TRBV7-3,TGTGCCAGCAGCGGGGGACTAGCGGGAAACGGGGAGCTGTTTTTT,CASSGGLAGNGELFF
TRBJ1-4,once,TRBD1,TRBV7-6,TGTGCCAGCAGCTTATCGCGACAGGGAACTAATGAAAAACTGTTTTTT,CASSLSRQGTNEKLFF
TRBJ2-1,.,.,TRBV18,TGTGCCAGCTCACCACGCGGCAGGTCTGGGGTAGAGCGGTTCTTC,CASSPRGRSGVERFF
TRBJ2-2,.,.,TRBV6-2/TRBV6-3,TGTGCCAGCAGTCCCGGGGCCGAGAGGGCCGGGGAGCTGTTTTTT,CASSPGAERAGELFF
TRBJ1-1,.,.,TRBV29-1,TGCAGCGCACAGGGCATTTACACTGAAGCTTTCTTT,CSAQGIYTEAFF
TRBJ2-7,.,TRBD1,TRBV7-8,TGTGCCAGCAGCGCCGGACAGGGGAATGGCGAGCAGTACTTC,CASSAGQGNGEQYF
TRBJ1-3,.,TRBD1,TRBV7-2,TGTGCCAGCAGCTCAACGACAGGGGGCTCTGGAAACACCATATATTTT,CASSSTTGGSGNTIYF
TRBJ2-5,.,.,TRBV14,TGTGCCAGCAGCCACATCACGAGGGAGACCCAGTACTTC,CASSHITRETQYF
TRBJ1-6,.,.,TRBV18,TGTGCCAGCTCACCACGGACAGACAAGAATTCACCCCTCCACTTT,CASSPRTDKNSPLHF
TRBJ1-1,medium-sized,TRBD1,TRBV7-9,TGTGCCAGCAGCTTGGGACAGGGCTTGAACACTGAAGCTTTCTTT,CASSLGQGLNTEAFF
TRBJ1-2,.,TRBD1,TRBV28,TGTGCCAGCTCCGGGACAGACTATGGCTACACCTTC,CASSGTDYGYTF
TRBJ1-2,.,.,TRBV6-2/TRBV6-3,TGTGCCAGCAGTTACTACCTCCGGGCAGCCAACTATGGCTACACCTTC,CASSYYLRAANYGYTF
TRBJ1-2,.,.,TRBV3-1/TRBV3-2,TGTGCCAGCAGCCAAGTGAGGGTGAACTATGGCTACACCTTC,CASSQVRVNYGYTF
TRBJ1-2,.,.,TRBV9,TGTGCCAGCAGCGTAGCTAAGACGGCTTATGGCTACACCTTC,CASSVAKTAYGYTF
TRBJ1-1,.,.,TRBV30,TGTGCCTGGTCCTTATGGGGCGGGGCTAACACTGAAGCTTTCTTT,CAWSLWGGANTEAFF
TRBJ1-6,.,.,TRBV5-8,TGTGCCAGCAGCTTTTTTGCCGGAGATAATTCACCCCTCCACTTT,CASSFFAGDNSPLHF
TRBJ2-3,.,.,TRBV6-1,TGTGCCAGCAGTGAAGGATCCCGGGGTCGCACAGATACGCAGTATTTT,CASSEGSRGRTDTQYF
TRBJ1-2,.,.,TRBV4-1,TGCGCCAGCAGCCAAGATTTAGTTAATAACTATGGCTACACCTTC,CASSQDLVNNYGYTF